This section outlines one T cell receptor beta chain sequence together with its context. Its antigen is not known. The CDR3 contains 14 residues. In germline, CDR1 is SGHRS, CDR2 YFSETQ. The germline V and J ends were trimmed by 4 bases and 4 bases, with 14 bases remaining between them. This sample is drawn from a study of PD-1 blockade in classical Hodgkin lymphoma. Study outcomes and limitations: TCR diversity at baseline was reported to be reduced in newly diagnosed patients relative to healthy donors. Repertoire differences have undefined causes, possibly disease activity or prior therapy.

Sequencing was performed with immunoSEQ multiplex PCR; in TCRdb, only in-frame clones are kept and a portion is missing. The table lists tens of thousands of clones, less than 75% of them singletons. Time point defined: cycle 4 day 1 (C4D1), after about 6 weeks of nivolumab. The patients all showed relapse after autologous stem cell transplantation, while their brentuximab vedotin exposure varied. CD4+ T cells were purified from thawed PBMCs by negative selection. The gene calls are TRBV5-1 and TRBJ1-1; D uncertain. The clonotype comes from a human donor with classical Hodgkin lymphoma. The source was CD4+ T cells from blood, collected before the fourth cycle of nivolumab. The CDR3, as DNA: TGCGCCAGCAGCCAAGGCGGAGGTTTCACTGAAGCTTTCTTT. Amino acid sequence: CASSQGGGFTEAFF.